The source of this T cell receptor beta chain is a study of T cells in localized non-small cell lung cancer. The table came from immunoSEQ multiplex PCR; TCRdb's copy has only in-frame clones and leaves some out. The sample has 90,000 to 95,000 clones, 87% seen once. The CDR3 has 14 amino acids. Germline CDR1 SNHLY, CDR2 FYNNEI. V shed 7 bases and J shed 0 bases, with 12 bases lying between them. Remarks on this clone: Its antigen is not known.

Regarding the study as a whole: Tumor samples were not multi-region, leaving intratumor heterogeneity unexcluded. In adjacent lung, a median roughly 60 of the top 100 tumor clones were found.

The sample here was peripheral blood, taken before any cancer treatment. V usage is TRBV2 and J usage is TRBJ1-1; D is possibly TRBD1 (6 bases). The receptor was isolated from a man aged 35 to 69 with stage I squamous cell lung carcinoma. The CDR3 sequence is CASKGGTMNTEAFF. The CDR3 DNA reads as TGTGCCAGCAAAGGGGGGACCATGAACACTGAAGCTTTCTTT.